What follows is one TCR beta chain and its context. Its antigen is undetermined. These data originate in a study of shared clonotypes between healthy human individuals. Turning to the study itself: CD8 memory received one plate per donor, CD8 naive two, CD4 memory three and CD4 naive three.

Naive CD8 cells lacked CD45RO and underwent positive selection for CCR7, leaving out terminally differentiated effector memory CD45RA+ cells. The CDR3 length is 11 residues. Per germline, CDR1 WNHNN and CDR2 SYGVQD (reference sequence). Trimming took off 3 bases at V and 5 bases at J, with 4 bases between the two ends. Study-wide points: Enrolling few donors narrowed the genetic and exposure-history diversity that was represented.

Replicate PCRs from sorted subsets contained 200 ng DNA, which is 30,000 to 35,000 T cell genomes. TCRdb's table, derived via immunoSEQ multiplex PCR, lists solely in-frame clones and lacks some. The sample lists hundreds of thousands of clones, around 96% occurring once. The specimen was naive CD8+ T cells sorted from blood. This chain connects TRBV10-1 to TRBJ2-5; unclear D gene. The sequence came from a woman under 40 in good health. Here the CDR3 DNA reads TGCGCCAGCAGTGACGGGGAGACCCAGTACTTC. It specifies CASSDGETQYF.